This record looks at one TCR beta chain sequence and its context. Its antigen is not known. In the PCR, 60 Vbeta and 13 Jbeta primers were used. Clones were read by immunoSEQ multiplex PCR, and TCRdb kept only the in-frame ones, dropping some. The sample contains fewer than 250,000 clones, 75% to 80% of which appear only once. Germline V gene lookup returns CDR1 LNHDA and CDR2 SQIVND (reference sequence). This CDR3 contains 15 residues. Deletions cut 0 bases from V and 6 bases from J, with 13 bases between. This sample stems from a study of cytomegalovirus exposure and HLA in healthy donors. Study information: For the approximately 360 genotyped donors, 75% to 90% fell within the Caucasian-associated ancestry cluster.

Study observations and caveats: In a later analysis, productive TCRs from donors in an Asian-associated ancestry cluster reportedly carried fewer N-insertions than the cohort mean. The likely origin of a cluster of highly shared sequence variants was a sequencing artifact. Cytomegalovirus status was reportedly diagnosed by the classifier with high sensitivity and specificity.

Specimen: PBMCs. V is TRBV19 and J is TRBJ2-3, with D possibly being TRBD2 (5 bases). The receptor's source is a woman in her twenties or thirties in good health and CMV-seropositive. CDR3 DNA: TGTGCCAGTAGTATAGATAGCGTTTATCGGGATACGCAGTATTTT. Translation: CASSIDSVYRDTQYF.